This T cell receptor beta chain was identified in a study of T-cell reconstitution after alpha-beta-depleted transplantation in children. During its preparation, the TCRbeta library received unique molecular identifiers. TCRdb fed the PCR reads into MiXCR, producing one record per CDR3 protein. The sample lists hundreds of thousands of distinct CDR3 sequences, approximately 9% occurring once. CDR1 and CDR2 from the germline V gene are SGHDT and YYEEEE. The CDR3 has 16 amino acids. V trimming: 4 bases; J trimming: 0 bases; junction bases outside the gene matches: 7. The sample was PBMCs from the stem cell graft donor, taken from the stem cell graft. This chain uses TRBV5-6 with TRBJ2-1; 7 bases are a match to TRBD2. This TCR was recovered from a human donor who donated a stem cell graft to a child with acute lymphoblastic leukemia. DNA for the CDR3: TGTGCCAGCAGCCGGCTAGCGGATAGCTCCTACAATGAGCAGTTCTTC. Amino acid sequence: CASSRLADSSYNEQFF.